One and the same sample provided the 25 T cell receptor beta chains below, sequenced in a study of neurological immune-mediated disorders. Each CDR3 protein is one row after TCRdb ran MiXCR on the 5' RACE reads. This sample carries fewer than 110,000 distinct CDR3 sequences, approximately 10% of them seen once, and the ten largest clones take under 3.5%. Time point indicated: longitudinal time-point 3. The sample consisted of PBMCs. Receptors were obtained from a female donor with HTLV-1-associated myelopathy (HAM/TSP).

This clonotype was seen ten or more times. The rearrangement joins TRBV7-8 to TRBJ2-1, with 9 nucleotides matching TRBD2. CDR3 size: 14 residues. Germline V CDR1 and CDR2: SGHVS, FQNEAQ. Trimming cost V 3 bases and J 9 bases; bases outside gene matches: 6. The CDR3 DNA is TGTGCCAGCAGCTTCGGCGGGGGGGGGGTTGAGCAGTTCTTC. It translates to CASSFGGGGVEQFF.

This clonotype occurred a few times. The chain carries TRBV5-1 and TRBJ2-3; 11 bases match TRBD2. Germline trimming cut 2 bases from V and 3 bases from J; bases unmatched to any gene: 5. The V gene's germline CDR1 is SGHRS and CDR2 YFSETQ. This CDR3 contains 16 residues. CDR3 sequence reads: CASSLPSGGTTDTQYF. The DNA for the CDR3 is TGCGCCAGCAGCTTACCTAGCGGGGGGACAACAGATACGCAGTATTTT.

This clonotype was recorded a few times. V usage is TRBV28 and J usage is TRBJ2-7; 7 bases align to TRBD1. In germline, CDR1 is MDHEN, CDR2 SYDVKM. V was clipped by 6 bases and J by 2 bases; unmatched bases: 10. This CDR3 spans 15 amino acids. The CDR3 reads CASRRPGQITYEQYF. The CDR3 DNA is TGTGCCAGCAGGAGACCGGGACAGATAACCTACGAGCAGTACTTC.

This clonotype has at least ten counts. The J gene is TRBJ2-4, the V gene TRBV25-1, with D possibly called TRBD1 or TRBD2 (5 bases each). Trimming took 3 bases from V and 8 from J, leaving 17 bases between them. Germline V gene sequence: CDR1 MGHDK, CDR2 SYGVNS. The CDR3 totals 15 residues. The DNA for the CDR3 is TGTGCCAGCAGTGACCCGAGGGCAGGGTTAGACATTCAGTACTTC. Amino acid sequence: CASSDPRAGLDIQYF.

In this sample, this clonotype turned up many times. DNA of the CDR3: TGCGCCAGCAGCGGACAGGCAACCTACGAGCAGTACTTC. Translating it yields CASSGQATYEQYF. The chain joins TRBV5-1 to TRBJ2-7; 7 nucleotides align to TRBD1. V was clipped by 4 bases and J by 2 bases; unmatched bases: 3. The germline V gene encodes CDR1 SGHRS and CDR2 YFSETQ. The CDR3 spans 13 residues.

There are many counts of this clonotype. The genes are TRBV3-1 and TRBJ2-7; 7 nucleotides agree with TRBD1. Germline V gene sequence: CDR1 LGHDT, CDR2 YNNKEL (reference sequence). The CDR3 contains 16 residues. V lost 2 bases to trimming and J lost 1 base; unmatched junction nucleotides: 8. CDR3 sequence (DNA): TGTGCCAGCAGCCAATTTGGGACAGCCCTGTCCTACGAGCAGTACTTC. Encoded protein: CASSQFGTALSYEQYF.

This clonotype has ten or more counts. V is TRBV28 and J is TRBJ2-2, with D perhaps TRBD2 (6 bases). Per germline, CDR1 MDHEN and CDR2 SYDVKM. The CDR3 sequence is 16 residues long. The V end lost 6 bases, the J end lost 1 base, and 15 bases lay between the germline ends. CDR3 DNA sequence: TGTGCCAGCAGCAAAGCCCGAGCGGGGAACACCGGGGAGCTGTTTTTT. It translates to CASSKARAGNTGELFF.

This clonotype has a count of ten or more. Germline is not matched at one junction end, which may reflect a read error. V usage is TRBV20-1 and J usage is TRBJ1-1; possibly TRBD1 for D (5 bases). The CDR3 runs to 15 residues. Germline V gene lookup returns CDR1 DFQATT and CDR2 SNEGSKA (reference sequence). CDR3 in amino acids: CSARGTTGGTHEGFF. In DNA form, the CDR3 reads TGCAGTGCTAGAGGGACGACCGGGGGGACCCATGAAGGTTTCTTT.

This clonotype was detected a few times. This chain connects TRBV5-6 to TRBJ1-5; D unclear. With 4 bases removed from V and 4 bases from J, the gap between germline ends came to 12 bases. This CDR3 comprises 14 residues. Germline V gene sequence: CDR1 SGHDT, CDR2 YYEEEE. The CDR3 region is CASSLGGRNQPQHF. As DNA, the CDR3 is TGTGCCAGCAGCCTGGGCGGCAGAAATCAGCCCCAGCATTTT.

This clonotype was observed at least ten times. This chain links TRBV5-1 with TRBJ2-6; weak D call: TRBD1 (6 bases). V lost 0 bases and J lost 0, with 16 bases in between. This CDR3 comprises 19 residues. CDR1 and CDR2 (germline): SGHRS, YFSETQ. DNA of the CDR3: TGCGCCAGCAGCTTGGAAGGCAGGGGTGGTGGCTCTGGGGCCAACGTCCTGACTTTC. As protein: CASSLEGRGGGSGANVLTF.

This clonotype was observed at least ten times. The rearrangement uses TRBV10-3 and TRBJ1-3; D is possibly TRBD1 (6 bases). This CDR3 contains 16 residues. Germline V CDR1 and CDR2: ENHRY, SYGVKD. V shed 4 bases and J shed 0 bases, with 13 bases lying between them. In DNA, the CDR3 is TGTGCCATCAGTGGACAGAGGGGGGTCTCTGGAAACACCATATATTTT. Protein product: CAISGQRGVSGNTIYF.

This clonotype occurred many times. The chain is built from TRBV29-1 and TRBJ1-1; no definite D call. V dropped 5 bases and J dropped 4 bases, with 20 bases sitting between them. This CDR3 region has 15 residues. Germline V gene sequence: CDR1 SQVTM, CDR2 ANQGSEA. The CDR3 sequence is CSVSERRIAGTEAFF. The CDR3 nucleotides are TGCAGCGTTTCAGAAAGGCGGATCGCGGGCACTGAAGCTTTCTTT.

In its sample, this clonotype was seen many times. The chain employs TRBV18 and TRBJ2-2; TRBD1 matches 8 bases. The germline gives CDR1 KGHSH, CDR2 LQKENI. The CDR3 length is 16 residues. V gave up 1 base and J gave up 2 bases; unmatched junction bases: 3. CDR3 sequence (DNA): TGTGCCAGCTCACCACTCCAGGGGGCTAACACCGGGGAGCTGTTTTTT. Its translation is CASSPLQGANTGELFF.

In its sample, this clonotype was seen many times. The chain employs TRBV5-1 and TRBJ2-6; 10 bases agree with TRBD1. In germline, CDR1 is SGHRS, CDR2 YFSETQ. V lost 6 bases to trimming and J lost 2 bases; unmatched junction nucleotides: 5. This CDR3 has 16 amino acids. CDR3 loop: CASTLGQGTGANVLTF. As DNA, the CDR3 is TGCGCCAGCACCCTGGGACAGGGGACTGGGGCCAACGTCCTGACTTTC.

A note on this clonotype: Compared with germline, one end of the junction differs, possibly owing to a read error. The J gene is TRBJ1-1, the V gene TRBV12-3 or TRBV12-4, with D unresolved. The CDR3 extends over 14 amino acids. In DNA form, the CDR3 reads TGTGCCAGCAGGTTAGGGTCGTTAACCACTGAAGCTTTCTTT. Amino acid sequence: CASRLGSLTTEAFF.

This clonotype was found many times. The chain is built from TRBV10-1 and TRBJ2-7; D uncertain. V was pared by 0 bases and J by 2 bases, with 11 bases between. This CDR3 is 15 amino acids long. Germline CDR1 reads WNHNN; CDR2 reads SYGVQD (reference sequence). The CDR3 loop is CASSESFGPTYEQYF. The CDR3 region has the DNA TGCGCCAGCAGTGAGTCGTTCGGACCCACCTACGAGCAGTACTTC.

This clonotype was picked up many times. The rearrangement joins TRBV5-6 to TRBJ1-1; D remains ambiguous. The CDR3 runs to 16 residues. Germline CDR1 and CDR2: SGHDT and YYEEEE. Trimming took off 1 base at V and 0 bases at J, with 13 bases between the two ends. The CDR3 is CASSLRSIRMNTEAFF. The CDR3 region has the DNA TGTGCCAGCAGCTTGAGGTCGATCCGCATGAACACTGAAGCTTTCTTT.

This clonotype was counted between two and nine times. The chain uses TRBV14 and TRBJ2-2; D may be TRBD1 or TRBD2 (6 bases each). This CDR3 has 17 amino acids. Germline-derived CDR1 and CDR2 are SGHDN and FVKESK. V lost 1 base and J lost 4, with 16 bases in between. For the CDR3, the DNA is TGTGCCAGCAGCCAAGGAGGAGGGGCAGGGGCCACCGGGGAGCTGTTTTTT. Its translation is CASSQGGGAGATGELFF.

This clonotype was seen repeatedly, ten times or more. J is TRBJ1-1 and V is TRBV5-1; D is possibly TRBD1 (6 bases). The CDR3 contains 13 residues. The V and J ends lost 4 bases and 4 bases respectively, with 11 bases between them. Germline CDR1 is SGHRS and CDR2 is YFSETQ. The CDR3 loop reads CASSRGSSTEAFF. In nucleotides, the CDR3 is TGCGCCAGCAGCAGGGGGTCTAGCACTGAAGCTTTCTTT.

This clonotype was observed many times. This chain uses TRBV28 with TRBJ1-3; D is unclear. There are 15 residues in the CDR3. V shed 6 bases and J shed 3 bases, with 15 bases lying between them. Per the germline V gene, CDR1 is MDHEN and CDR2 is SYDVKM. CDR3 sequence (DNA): TGTGCCAGCAGCTCAACCATCATTCTTGGAAACACCATATATTTT. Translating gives CASSSTIILGNTIYF.

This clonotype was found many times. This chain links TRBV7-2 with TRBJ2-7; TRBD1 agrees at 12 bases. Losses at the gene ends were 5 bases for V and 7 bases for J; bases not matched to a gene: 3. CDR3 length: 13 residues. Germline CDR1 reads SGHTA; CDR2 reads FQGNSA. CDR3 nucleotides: TGTGCCAGCAGCGGGGACAGGGGGCGAGAGCAGTACTTC. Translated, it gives CASSGDRGREQYF.

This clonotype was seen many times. The CDR3 DNA follows: TGTGCCAGCAGCCGTATTAGCGGGGTTCGTGATACGCAGTATTTT. It encodes CASSRISGVRDTQYF. The chain recombines TRBV11-2 with TRBJ2-3, with 8 bases fitting TRBD2. Trimming took 5 bases from V and 6 from J; bases not matched to a gene: 10. Per the germline V gene, CDR1 is SGHAT and CDR2 is FQNNGV. The CDR3 length is 15 residues.

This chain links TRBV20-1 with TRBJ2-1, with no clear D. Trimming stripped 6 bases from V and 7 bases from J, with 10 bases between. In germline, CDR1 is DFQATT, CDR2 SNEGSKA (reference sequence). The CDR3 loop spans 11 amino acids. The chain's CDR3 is CSAKKANEQFF. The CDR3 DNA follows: TGCAGTGCCAAGAAAGCTAATGAGCAGTTCTTC.

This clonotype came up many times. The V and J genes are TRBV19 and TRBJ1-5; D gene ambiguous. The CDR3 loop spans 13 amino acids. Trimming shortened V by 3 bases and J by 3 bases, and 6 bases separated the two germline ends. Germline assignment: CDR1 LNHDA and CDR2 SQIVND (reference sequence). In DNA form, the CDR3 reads TGTGCCAGTAGTATGAGCCTCAATCAGCCCCAGCATTTT. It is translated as CASSMSLNQPQHF.

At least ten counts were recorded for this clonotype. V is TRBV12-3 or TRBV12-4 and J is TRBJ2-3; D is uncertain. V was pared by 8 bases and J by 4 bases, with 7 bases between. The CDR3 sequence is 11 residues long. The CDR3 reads CASSTPDTQYF. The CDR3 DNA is TGTGCCAGCTCCACGCCAGATACGCAGTATTTT.